These 8 T cell receptor beta chains originate from one sample sequenced in a study of blood T cell repertoires in COVID-19. The method was immunoSEQ multiplex PCR; TCRdb's version includes in-frame clones alone and lacks a portion of them. The repertoire holds roughly 250,000 clones, with roughly 90% as singletons. Sequencing was done on a sample of PBMCs or T cells enriched from blood (not recorded which). Receptors originate from a woman between 25 and 40 years old with acute COVID-19.

CDR3 in amino acids: CASSEAGRGPVQPQHF. DNA for the CDR3: TGTGCCAGCAGTGAAGCAGGCAGGGGGCCCGTTCAGCCCCAGCATTTT. The chain uses TRBV6-1 and TRBJ1-5; 8 bases line up with TRBD1. J gave up 6 bases and V 0 bases, and 7 bases lay outside the gene matches. This CDR3 comprises 16 residues. CDR1 is MNHNS, CDR2 SASEGT, per germline.

The rearrangement uses TRBV7-8 and TRBJ1-4; D is perhaps TRBD1 (6 bases). V lost 5 bases to trimming and J lost 3 bases, with 13 bases between them. The CDR3 consists of 15 residues. From germline, CDR1 is SGHVS and CDR2 FQNEAQ. The CDR3 region has the DNA TGTGCCAGCAGCGAGCAGGGGATGGCTAATGAAAAACTGTTTTTT. Amino acids: CASSEQGMANEKLFF.

The rearrangement uses TRBV27 and TRBJ2-1, with 8 positions matching TRBD1. The CDR3 sequence is 15 residues long. Germline V lookup: CDR1 MNHEY, CDR2 SMNVEV (reference sequence). Trimming took 2 bases from V and 2 from J; bases not matched to a gene: 2. This chain's CDR3 is CASSLTGGPYNEQFF. As DNA, the CDR3 is TGTGCCAGCAGTTTAACAGGGGGACCCTACAATGAGCAGTTCTTC.

This chain connects TRBV5-6 to TRBJ2-2, with a tentative D call TRBD1 (5 bases). CDR1 and CDR2 (germline): SGHDT, YYEEEE. Trimming shortened V by 4 bases and J by 7 bases, and 20 bases separated the two germline ends. The CDR3 has 16 amino acids. The CDR3 reads CASSEVGRDWGGELFF. For the CDR3, the DNA is TGTGCCAGCAGCGAGGTCGGCAGGGATTGGGGCGGGGAGCTGTTTTTT.

V and J are TRBV5-1 and TRBJ1-5; 9 bases match TRBD1. V gave up 0 bases and J gave up 7 bases; unmatched junction bases: 5. The length of the CDR3 is 15 residues. Looked up from germline, CDR1 is SGHRS and CDR2 is YFSETQ. As DNA, the CDR3 is TGCGCCAGCAGCTTGGAGGGACAGGGTGGACAGCCCCAGCATTTT. Amino acids: CASSLEGQGGQPQHF.

The gene calls are TRBV4-1 and TRBJ2-2; 10 nucleotides line up with TRBD2. This CDR3 contains 18 residues. J lost 1 base, V lost 4 bases, and 9 bases had no gene match. CDR1 MGHRA and CDR2 YSYEKL come from the germline V gene. The CDR3 region is CASSPSGAGGRNTGELFF. Here the CDR3 DNA reads TGCGCCAGCAGCCCTTCAGGAGCGGGGGGGAGGAACACCGGGGAGCTGTTTTTT.

This chain links TRBV10-1 with TRBJ1-1; D might be TRBD1 (6 bases). The V gene's germline CDR1 is WNHNN and CDR2 SYGVQD (reference sequence). This CDR3 is 14 amino acids long. Deletions cut 6 bases from V and 3 bases from J, with 14 bases between. The CDR3 nucleotides read TGCGCCAGCAGCCAGTACAGGGCGGACACTGAAGCTTTCTTT. Amino acids: CASSQYRADTEAFF.

The chain has TRBV29-1 and TRBJ2-7, with TRBD1 as a possible D gene (5 bases). Trimming removed 1 base at V and 3 bases at J, with 16 bases between. Germline CDR1 and CDR2: SQVTM and ANQGSEA. The CDR3 is made up of 15 amino acids. CDR3 bases: TGCAGCGTTGAAGGTTCGCAGGACACCCACTACGAGCAGTACTTC. Its protein product is CSVEGSQDTHYEQYF.